The clone carrying this T cell receptor (beta chain) has at least ten counts. Antigen unknown. TCRdb called the reads again in MiXCR, with one record for every CDR3 protein. This table has 14,000 to 15,000 distinct CDR3 sequences, 12% to 15% appearing once. These data come from a study of type 1 regulatory T cells. Background on the study: T-allo10 is an in vitro-generated, Tr1-enriched CD4 T cell product specific for alloantigen.

The CDR3 is made up of 14 amino acids. V was pared by 3 bases and J by 4 bases, with 6 bases of the junction left unmatched. The chain is built from TRBV12-3 or TRBV12-4 and TRBJ2-7, with 7 nucleotides matching TRBD1. The clonotype comes from a human donor in good health. The sequencing sample was made of cultured T cells, either the whole culture or a sorted T cell fraction (not recorded which). In nucleotides, the CDR3 is TGTGCCAGCAGTTTGTCGGGACAGAGTTACGAGCAGTACTTC. Encoded protein: CASSLSGQSYEQYF.